This T cell receptor (beta chain) was captured by sequencing in a study of cytomegalovirus exposure and HLA in healthy donors. Researchers ran the PCR with 60 Vbeta and 13 Jbeta primers. Method: immunoSEQ multiplex PCR; TCRdb's copy keeps in-frame clones and lacks some. The top ten hold approximately 6.7% of the sample, which has 170,000 or so clones, 80% seen once. With 7 bases removed from V and 1 base from J, the gap between germline ends came to 11 bases. CDR3 length: 13 amino acids. Germline CDR1 is GTSNPN and CDR2 is SVGIG (reference sequence). The chain is built from TRBV30 and TRBJ1-5; TRBD1 might be the D (5 bases). Sequenced material: PBMCs. This sequence originates from a male donor in good health and CMV-seropositive. The CDR3 here is CASRGGSNQPQHF. The CDR3 DNA is TGTGCCTCCCGCGGGGGGAGCAATCAGCCCCAGCATTTT.